The 9 T cell receptor beta chains given below trace back to one sample, sequenced in a study of shared clonotypes between healthy human individuals. Some clones are missing from TCRdb's copy, which holds only in-frame ones; the method was immunoSEQ multiplex PCR. The sample has over 2 million clones; over 85% are singletons. The sequenced sample was naive CD4+ T cells sorted from blood. Subset described: CD45RA+ positively selected. The receptors stem from a man aged 18 to 30 in good health.

This clone was picked up a small number of times. The chain uses TRBV25-1 and TRBJ2-3, with D possibly TRBD2 on 6 matching bases. The V and J ends lost 1 base and 2 bases respectively, with 13 bases between them. The germline V gene encodes CDR1 MGHDK and CDR2 SYGVNS. This CDR3 has 16 residues. For the CDR3, the DNA is TGTGCCAGCAGTGAATTAATGGGCGGGGTCACAGATACGCAGTATTTT. Residues: CASSELMGGVTDTQYF.

This clone was detected only once. The rearrangement links TRBV30 to TRBJ2-6, with D unresolved. The germline gives CDR1 GTSNPN, CDR2 SVGIG (reference sequence). Trimming shortened V by 1 base and J by 1 base, and 8 bases separated the two germline ends. This CDR3 has 15 residues. For the CDR3, the DNA is TGTGCCTGGAGTGCAGATTTATCTGGGGCCAACGTCCTGACTTTC. As protein: CAWSADLSGANVLTF.

The V and J genes are TRBV2 and TRBJ1-1; D gene ambiguous. There are 13 residues in the CDR3. V gave up 5 bases and J gave up 6 bases, with 13 bases separating them. Per the germline V gene, CDR1 is SNHLY and CDR2 is FYNNEI. The CDR3 reads CASSNNDISEAFF. In DNA, the CDR3 is TGTGCCAGCAGTAATAATGACATATCTGAAGCTTTCTTT.

V is TRBV11-2 and J is TRBJ2-7; D not certain. Germline V lookup: CDR1 SGHAT, CDR2 FQNNGV. The CDR3 is made up of 15 amino acids. Trimming removed 1 base at V and 3 bases at J, with 13 bases between. The CDR3 DNA is TGTGCCAGCAGCTTAGGGATTGGCGGTGGCTACGAGCAGTACTTC. Protein product: CASSLGIGGGYEQYF.

The V call is TRBV10-2, the J call TRBJ2-7; 8 bases map to TRBD2. With V trimmed by 2 bases and J by 4 bases, 7 bases remained unmatched. Germline CDR1 reads WSHSY; CDR2 reads SAAADI. CDR3 length: 15 amino acids. CDR3 coding DNA: TGCGCCAGCAGTGAGGGGCGGGAGGTCGGTTACGAGCAGTACTTC. This sequence encodes CASSEGREVGYEQYF.

This chain uses TRBV2 with TRBJ1-4; TRBD1 might be the D (5 bases). CDR3 length: 15 residues. Trimming took off 5 bases at V and 3 bases at J, with 13 bases between the two ends. The germline CDR1 and CDR2 sequences are SNHLY and FYNNEI. The CDR3 protein is CASSYGTGPNEKLFF. For the CDR3, the DNA is TGTGCCAGCAGTTACGGGACGGGGCCTAATGAAAAACTGTTTTTT.

This chain links TRBV7-9 with TRBJ1-2; a weak D match, TRBD1 (5 bases). Deletions cut 7 bases from V and 1 base from J, with 13 bases between. Germline loops: CDR1 SEHNR, CDR2 FQNEAQ (reference sequence). This CDR3 is built from 14 residues. The CDR3 region is CASTPMTDNYGYTF. CDR3 bases: TGTGCCAGCACCCCCATGACAGATAACTATGGCTACACCTTC.

A single count supports this clone. The CDR3 is CASSHTGGTEAFF. The CDR3 DNA reads as TGTGCCAGCAGCCACACCGGGGGCACTGAAGCTTTCTTT. The rearrangement links TRBV7-9 to TRBJ1-1; D perhaps matches TRBD1 (5 bases). This CDR3 region has 13 residues. Germline V gives CDR1 SEHNR, CDR2 FQNEAQ (reference sequence). V was pared by 5 bases and J by 4 bases, with 11 bases between.

The chain is built from TRBV30 and TRBJ2-7, with D perhaps matching TRBD2 (5 bases). Germline CDR1 and CDR2: GTSNPN and SVGIG (reference sequence). CDR3 length equals 13 residues. Trimming took off 3 bases at V and 5 bases at J, with 14 bases between the two ends. CDR3 amino acids: CAWSPRAPNEQYF. The CDR3 nucleotides read TGTGCCTGGAGCCCGCGGGCCCCCAACGAGCAGTACTTC.